This T cell receptor (beta chain) was documented in a study of T cell responses to AZD1222 COVID-19 vaccine. The assay was immunoSEQ multiplex PCR, and TCRdb's table has in-frame clones only and misses some. Among more than 50,000 clones listed, about four fifths were seen once. Concerning this clone itself: Its antigen is unknown.

Trimming cost V 2 bases and J 4 bases; bases outside gene matches: 7. The germline V gene has CDR1 LNHNV and CDR2 YYDKDF (reference sequence). There are 16 residues in the CDR3. Study-wide results and limits: After two AZD1222 doses, spike-specific TCR breadth and depth rose versus day 0. Variant regions that are unmutated are reportedly the target of nearly half of spike-specific TCRs. In all cases, repertoires were sampled only after the peak T cell response.

The sequence was obtained from an adult in good health. The source material was peripheral blood, sampled on day 0 of MenACWY control vaccination. The chain is built from TRBV15 and TRBJ2-2; the match to TRBD1 covers 7 bases. CDR3: CATSRNRDRTTGELFF. CDR3 DNA: TGTGCCACCAGCAGAAACCGGGACAGAACCACCGGGGAGCTGTTTTTT.